This T cell receptor (beta chain) was sequenced during a study of neoadjuvant anti-PD-1 for oral cavity cancer. Findings and limits, study-wide: With three patients per group, TCR findings need larger cohorts. Higher pretreatment blood Treg/Th17 ratios correlated with higher pretreatment blood and lower post-treatment tumor TCRbeta clonality.

This clone occurred a few times. What it binds is unknown. This sample's time point: after neoadjuvant nivolumab, at surgical resection. Cohort: HPV-negative, locally advanced oral cavity squamous cell carcinoma patients. PBMCs were not maintained or expanded in culture before analysis. The CDR3 has 14 amino acids. With 8 bases removed from V and 3 bases from J, the gap between germline ends came to 17 bases. Germline lookup yields CDR1 ENHRY and CDR2 SYGVKD. Clones were read by immunoSEQ multiplex PCR, and TCRdb kept only the in-frame ones, dropping some. This table has more than 13,000 clones, approximately 70% appearing once.

Sequences were derived from PBMCs, sampled after nivolumab (anti-PD-1) treatment. This clonotype originated in a person aged 40-85 years with oral cavity squamous cell carcinoma. The chain joins TRBV10-3 to TRBJ2-7, with a tentative D call TRBD2 (6 bases). CDR3: CAIGDSGVSYEQYF. CDR3 sequence (DNA): TGTGCCATCGGAGATAGCGGAGTAAGCTACGAGCAGTACTTC.